The T cell receptor beta chain described here comes from a study of blood T cell repertoires in COVID-19 (dated by TCRdb to the early 2020s). Turning to the overall study: The collaborator samples originated in the United States, Italy and Spain and spanned the acute and convalescent phases of COVID-19. The dataset comprised deeply sampled blood TCRbeta repertoires from subjects exposed to, actively infected with, or recovered from COVID-19. Samples came from the ongoing ImmuneRACE study (first 160 participants) plus 1,254 subjects from 6 global collaborators. Sample metadata almost always included a de-identified subject ID, COVID-19 status, age in years and sex. Where available, HLA class I and class II types were obtained from metadata supplied by the sample provider rather than from assay-based typing. The prospective study material was composed of cDNA or gDNA derived from T cells, B-cell-depleted T cells, or PBMCs. A freely available public database, intended as a resource for researchers studying the immune response to SARS-CoV-2, is where the repertoires were released.

The CDR3 holds 13 amino acids from the cysteine to the phenylalanine. Only the CDR3 region is kept as DNA, spanning 39 bases read in frame from base 1. At the junction V is shortened by 4 bases and J by 3 bases, with 9 bases in between. On the study overall, not on this receptor specifically: The quantity of clinical and demographic metadata differed by source and by participant and was supplied without curation.

Whole blood was collected in K2EDTA tubes by collaborating institutions according to the institutions' own protocols. For TCRbeta analysis, collaborators shipped samples as frozen whole blood, isolated PBMCs, or DNA extracted from either of those sample types. As concerns this clone: Its antigen has not been determined. The input lacks base qualities; no much larger clone sits a single base away.

TCRbeta CDR3 regions were amplified from genomic DNA using the immunoSEQ Assay, a bias-controlled multiplex PCR. Regarding the original processing steps: The number of nucleated cells in each sample was estimated by amplification of reference gene primers within the assay. Sequence reads were collapsed and filtered to measure the absolute abundance of every unique TCRbeta CDR3 rearrangement. For each sample, productive Simpson clonality was calculated by taking the square root of Simpson's diversity index across productive rearrangements. TCRdb mirrors the immuneACCESS table, restricted to in-frame sequences. Some clones are absent from its copies; in checked studies, under half trace to an unresolved V gene, and the reason for the others is unknown. That table gives V, J and clone size, and the DNA gave D and trimming. The sample table holds approximately 170,000 clones, of which 80% to 90% were seen once. The ten largest clones represent roughly 8.7% of the sample.

The sample taken for sequencing was peripheral blood. This sequence was found in a man aged 50-59 years with active or convalescent COVID-19. This chain joins TRBV12-3 or TRBV12-4 to TRBJ1-1; TRBD1 is a possible D gene, resting on 5 matching bases. The sequenced DNA: TGTGCCAGCAGTTGGGAGGGGTACACTGAAGCTTTCTTT. Its amino acids are CASSWEGYTEAFF.